This T cell receptor (beta chain) was sequenced for a study of blood T cell repertoires in COVID-19. As for the study in general: The United States, Italy and Spain supplied acute and convalescent COVID-19 samples. T cells, B-cell-depleted T cells, or PBMCs supplied cDNA or gDNA.

Original processing methods: Amplification of reference gene primers provided the estimated nucleated cell counts. Repertoires were generated with immunoSEQ multiplex PCR, while TCRdb's copy carries only in-frame clones and drops some. D and trimming come from the DNA, and the V and J calls and clone size come from that table. The repertoire consists of around 200,000 clones, with about 80% occurring once and the leading ten covering 2% to 3%. Sequences were obtained from peripheral blood. This TCR derives from a woman in her forties with active or convalescent COVID-19.

The CDR3 nucleotides read TGTGCCAGCAGCCAAGCCTTTGAGTATCGCGGCTACACCTTC. This gives the protein CASSQAFEYRGYTF. V is TRBV4-2 and J is TRBJ1-2; D is undetermined. Germline V gene sequence: CDR1 LGHNA, CDR2 YNFKEQ. V gave up 1 base and J gave up 8 bases, with 14 bases separating them. The CDR3 contains 14 residues.